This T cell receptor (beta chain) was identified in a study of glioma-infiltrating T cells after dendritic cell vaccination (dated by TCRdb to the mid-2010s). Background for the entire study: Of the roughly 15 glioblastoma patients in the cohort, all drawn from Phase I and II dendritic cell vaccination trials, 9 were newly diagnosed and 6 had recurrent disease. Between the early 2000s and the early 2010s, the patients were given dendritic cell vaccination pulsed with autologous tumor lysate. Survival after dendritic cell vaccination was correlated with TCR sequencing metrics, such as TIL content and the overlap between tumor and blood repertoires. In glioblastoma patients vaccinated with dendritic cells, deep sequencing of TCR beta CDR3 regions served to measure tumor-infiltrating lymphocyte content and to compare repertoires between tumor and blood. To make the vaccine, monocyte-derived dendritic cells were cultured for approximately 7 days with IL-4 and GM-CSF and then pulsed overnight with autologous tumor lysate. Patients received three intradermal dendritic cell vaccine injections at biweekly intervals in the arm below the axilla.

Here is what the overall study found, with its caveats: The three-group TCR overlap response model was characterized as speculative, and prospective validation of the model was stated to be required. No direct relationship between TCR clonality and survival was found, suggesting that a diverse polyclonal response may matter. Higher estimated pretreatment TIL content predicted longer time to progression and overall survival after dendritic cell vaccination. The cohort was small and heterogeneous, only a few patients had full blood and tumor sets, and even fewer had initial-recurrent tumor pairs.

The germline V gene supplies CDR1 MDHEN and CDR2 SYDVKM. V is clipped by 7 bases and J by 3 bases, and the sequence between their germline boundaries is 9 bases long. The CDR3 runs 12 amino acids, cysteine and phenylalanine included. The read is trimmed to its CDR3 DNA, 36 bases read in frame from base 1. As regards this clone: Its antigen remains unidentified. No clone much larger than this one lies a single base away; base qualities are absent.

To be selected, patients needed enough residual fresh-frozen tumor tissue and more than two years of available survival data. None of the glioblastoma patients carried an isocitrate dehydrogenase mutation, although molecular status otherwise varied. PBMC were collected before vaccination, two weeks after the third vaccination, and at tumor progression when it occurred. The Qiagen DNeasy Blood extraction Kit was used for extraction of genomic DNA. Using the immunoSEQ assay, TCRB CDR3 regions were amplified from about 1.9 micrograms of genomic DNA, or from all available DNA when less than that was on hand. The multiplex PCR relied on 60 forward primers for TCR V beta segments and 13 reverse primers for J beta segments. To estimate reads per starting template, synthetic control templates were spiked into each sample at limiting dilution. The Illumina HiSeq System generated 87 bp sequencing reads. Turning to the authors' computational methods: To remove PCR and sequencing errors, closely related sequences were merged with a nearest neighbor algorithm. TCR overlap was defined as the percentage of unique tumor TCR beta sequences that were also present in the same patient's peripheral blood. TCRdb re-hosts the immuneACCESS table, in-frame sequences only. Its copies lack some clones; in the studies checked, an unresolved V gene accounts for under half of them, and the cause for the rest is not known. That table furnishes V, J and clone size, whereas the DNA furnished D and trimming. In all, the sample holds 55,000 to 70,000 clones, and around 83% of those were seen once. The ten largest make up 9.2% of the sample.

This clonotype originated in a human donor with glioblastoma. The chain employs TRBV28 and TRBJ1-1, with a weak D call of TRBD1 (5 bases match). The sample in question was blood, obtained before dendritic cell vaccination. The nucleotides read TGTGCCAGCATCGCGGGGCACACTGAAGCTTTCTTT. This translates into CASIAGHTEAFF.